This T cell receptor (beta chain) derives from a study of shared clonotypes between healthy human individuals. Overall study findings and caveats: Blood was the only sampled material, and tissue repertoires likely differ. For sorted subsets, rarefaction showed incomplete sequencing despite large depth. A generally larger estimated richness was seen in naive subsets than in memory subsets.

V was shortened by 3 bases and J by 0 bases, with 8 bases between the two germline ends. Germline values: CDR1 SNHLY, CDR2 FYNNEI. The length of the CDR3 is 15 residues. Assay used: immunoSEQ multiplex PCR; TCRdb lists only in-frame clones, some missing. Counted here are about 2.1 million clones, 85% to 95% occurring once; the ten biggest clones make up approximately 1.6%. This clone was recorded once. Its antigen is not known. Naive CD8 cells, CD45RO-negative and positively selected for CCR7, excluded terminally differentiated effector memory CD45RA+ cells. Healthy HIV-negative adults with no recent acute infections or vaccinations were recruited as donors.

The sample taken for sequencing was naive CD8+ T cells from PBMCs. The TCR sequence derives from a man in his late teens or twenties in good health. Some clones in this sample may be carry-over from other donors' samples. The J gene is TRBJ2-2, the V gene TRBV2; D gene unclear. The CDR3 sequence is CASSDSLANTGELFF. CDR3 DNA: TGTGCCAGCAGTGATTCTCTCGCGAACACCGGGGAGCTGTTTTTT.